Listed here are 10 T cell receptor beta chains from one sample, sequenced in a study of Ad26.COV2.S vaccination and SARS-CoV-2 variants. Assay used: immunoSEQ multiplex PCR; TCRdb lists only in-frame clones, some missing. There are 430,000 or so clones in the sample; roughly 90% occur only once, and 12% lies in the top ten. As to treatment: roughly 18 received Ad26.COV2.S at low or high dose, single or two shots; five or six received placebo; per-sample allocation not given. Day 63 after the first injection of vaccine or placebo was the sampling time. Sequencing was performed on peripheral blood, taken in a trial of Ad26.COV2.S vaccine versus placebo. The source is a person aged 18-65 years who received the Ad26.COV2.S COVID-19 vaccine or a placebo.

This clone was counted a few times. Mismatch with germline at one junction end may stem from a read error. The genes are TRBV7-9 and TRBJ1-1; the D is unclear. Germline lookup yields CDR1 SEHNR and CDR2 FQNEAQ (reference sequence). CDR3 length: 13 amino acids. The chain's CDR3 is CATSLTLNTEAFF. In DNA, the CDR3 is TGTGCCACCAGCTTAACGTTGAACACTGAAGCTTTCTTT.

V usage is TRBV7-9 and J usage is TRBJ1-1; D gene ambiguous. V was clipped by 4 bases and J by 6 bases, with 15 bases between them. Germline V gene sequence: CDR1 SEHNR, CDR2 FQNEAQ (reference sequence). The CDR3 is 14 residues long. DNA of the CDR3: TGTGCCAGCAGCTCCTCGGACGGAACCTCTGAAGCTTTCTTT. Its translation: CASSSSDGTSEAFF.

Remarks on this clone: In this CDR3 the conserved last residue, phenylalanine or tryptophan, is missing, so a read error is likely. The DNA is left out, because the CDR3 cannot be placed on it with certainty; the CDR3 is given as TCRdb lists it. The gene calls are TRBV6-4 and TRBJ1-2. Germline V CDR1 and CDR2: MRHNA, SNTAGT. The CDR3 totals 12 residues, both ends included. This CDR3 is CASSDCIRTRGP.

This sequence joins TRBV6-5 and TRBJ2-5; D is unresolved. CDR3 length equals 12 residues. V was cut by 4 bases and J by 0 bases, with 3 bases left in between. Germline-derived CDR1 and CDR2 are MNHEY and SVGAGI. CDR3 DNA: TGTGCCAGCAGTTGGGACCAAGAGACCCAGTACTTC. This encodes CASSWDQETQYF.

The chain is built from TRBV5-4 and TRBJ1-1, with 7 bases identical to TRBD1. The CDR3 length is 15 residues. The germline gives CDR1 SGHNT, CDR2 YYREEE (reference sequence). With 4 bases clipped from V and 2 bases from J, the junction kept 8 bases outside the gene matches. The CDR3 region is CASSRWTGPNTEAFF. The CDR3 coding sequence is TGTGCCAGCAGCCGTTGGACAGGACCAAACACTGAAGCTTTCTTT.

This clone was seen once. The rearrangement links TRBV9 to TRBJ2-1, with 10 nucleotides matching TRBD2. J was trimmed by 8 bases and V by 3 bases; bases with no gene match: 8. The CDR3 consists of 15 residues. Germline CDR1 and CDR2: SGDLS and YYNGEE. As DNA, the CDR3 is TGTGCCAGCAGCGCCTTTAGCGGGAGGTGGGATGAGCAGTTCTTC. Encoded protein: CASSAFSGRWDEQFF.

V is TRBV9 and J is TRBJ1-1; 7 bases fit TRBD1. This CDR3 has 16 residues. V dropped 0 bases and J dropped 0; count of bases not matched to a gene: 5. CDR1 SGDLS and CDR2 YYNGEE come from the germline V gene. The CDR3 is CASSVGGTVMNTEAFF. The CDR3 DNA is TGTGCCAGCAGCGTAGGAGGGACAGTCATGAACACTGAAGCTTTCTTT. The variable domain in full, completed from reference TRBV9 and TRBJ1-1, reads DSGVTQTPKHLITATGQRVTLRCSPRSGDLSVYWYQQSLDQGLQFLIQYYNGEERAKGNILERFSAQQFPDLHSELNLSSLELGDSALYFCASSVGGTVMNTEAFFGQGTRLTVV.

The rearrangement uses TRBV7-9 and TRBJ1-5; unclear D gene. The CDR3 length is 14 residues. The V gene's germline CDR1 is SEHNR and CDR2 FQNEAQ (reference sequence). The V end lost 1 base, the J end lost 3 bases, and 7 bases lay between the germline ends. The CDR3 nucleotides read TGTGCCAGCAGCTTAGGAGGTTACAATCAGCCCCAGCATTTT. Amino acid sequence: CASSLGGYNQPQHF.

The chain joins TRBV4-1 to TRBJ1-1, with 7 bases matching TRBD1. This CDR3 has 14 residues. CDR1 is MGHRA, CDR2 YSYEKL, per germline. V was pared by 3 bases and J by 7 bases, with 8 bases of the junction left unmatched. CDR3 protein: CASSQETGLYEAFF. DNA for the CDR3: TGCGCCAGCAGCCAGGAGACAGGGCTATATGAAGCTTTCTTT.

The CDR3 spells CASSPRTIDSSGNTIYF. CDR3 DNA sequence: TGTGCCAGCTCACCGAGGACGATAGACTCCTCTGGAAACACCATATATTTT. V and J are TRBV18 and TRBJ1-3; D unresolved. V was shortened by 3 bases and J by 0 bases, with 15 bases between the two germline ends. This CDR3 contains 17 residues. CDR1 is KGHSH, CDR2 LQKENI, per germline. The entire variable domain, with the rest obtained from reference TRBV18 and TRBJ1-3, is as follows: NAGVMQNPRHLVRRRGQEARLRCSPMKGHSHVYWYRQLPEEGLKFMVYLQKENIIDESGMPKERFSAEFPKEGPSILRIQQVVRGDSAAYFCASSPRTIDSSGNTIYFGEGSWLTVV.